A single sample gave rise to the 23 T cell receptor beta chains below, sequenced in a study of blood T cells in healthy people across ages. With a J-beta primer mix and a sample-barcoded 5' primer, a second PCR ran about 7 to 12 cycles. Via MiXCR, TCRdb re-called the 5' RACE reads, giving one row per CDR3 protein. The sample yields 550,000 to 600,000 distinct CDR3 sequences, 25% to 30% seen once. The sequenced material came from blood. All receptors derive from a woman between 70 and 85 years old in good health.

The J gene is TRBJ1-1, the V gene TRBV14; D unresolved. Looked up from germline, CDR1 is SGHDN and CDR2 is FVKESK. The CDR3 loop spans 13 amino acids. Trimming shortened V by 4 bases and J by 4 bases, and 10 bases separated the two germline ends. This CDR3 is CASSRRDSTEAFF. The CDR3 nucleotides are TGTGCCAGCAGCCGGCGGGATAGCACTGAAGCTTTCTTT.

This rearrangement joins TRBV9 to TRBJ1-2, with 9 nucleotides matching TRBD1. The CDR3 is made up of 18 amino acids. The J segment lost 5 bases and the V segment lost 0 bases, leaving 14 bases of the junction unmatched. Germline V gives CDR1 SGDLS, CDR2 YYNGEE. The CDR3 is CASSVGAMDRGAVYGYTF. For the CDR3, the DNA is TGTGCCAGCAGCGTAGGGGCGATGGACAGGGGAGCAGTTTATGGCTACACCTTC. Full variable domain (remainder filled in from reference TRBV9 and TRBJ1-2): DSGVTQTPKHLITATGQRVTLRCSPRSGDLSVYWYQQSLDQGLQFLIQYYNGEERAKGNILERFSAQQFPDLHSELNLSSLELGDSALYFCASSVGAMDRGAVYGYTFGSGTRLTVV.

This clonotype was counted a few times. The rearrangement links TRBV10-3 to TRBJ1-4; no definite D call. CDR3 length: 15 residues. The V and J ends lost 2 bases and 0 bases respectively, with 7 bases between them. Germline CDR1 is ENHRY and CDR2 is SYGVKD. CDR3 sequence reads: CAISEDTATNEKLFF. For the CDR3, the DNA is TGTGCCATCAGTGAGGACACCGCAACTAATGAAAAACTGTTTTTT.

The CDR3 spells CASSPMGLAQETQYF. The CDR3 nucleotides read TGTGCCAGCAGCCCGATGGGGCTAGCTCAAGAGACCCAGTACTTC. The rearrangement joins TRBV7-3 to TRBJ2-5, with D perhaps TRBD1 or TRBD2 (5 bases each). This CDR3 contains 15 residues. The V gene lost 5 bases and the J gene lost 2 bases, with 15 bases spanning the gap. Germline V gene sequence: CDR1 SGHTA, CDR2 FQGTGA.

The chain recombines TRBV25-1 with TRBJ2-3; D call uncertain. The germline gives CDR1 MGHDK, CDR2 SYGVNS. Trimming removed 5 bases at V and 4 bases at J, with 13 bases between. The CDR3 is made up of 14 amino acids. CDR3 sequence: CASSPRLFPDTQYF. The CDR3 DNA follows: TGTGCCAGCAGTCCCCGACTCTTCCCAGATACGCAGTATTTT.

The chain links TRBV6-1 to TRBJ1-4; 11 bases agree with TRBD1. The germline V gene has CDR1 MNHNS and CDR2 SASEGT. The CDR3 sequence is 16 residues long. Losses at the gene ends were 6 bases for V and 8 bases for J; bases not matched to a gene: 11. CDR3 nucleotides: TGTGCCAGCAGCGTTACACCGGGACAGGGGGACGAAAAACTGTTTTTT. Translated: CASSVTPGQGDEKLFF.

As to this clonotype: One end of the junction is discordant with germline, which a read error may explain. The chain is built from TRBV5-1 and TRBJ1-1, with 9 bases aligning to TRBD1. This CDR3 contains 14 residues. CDR1 and CDR2 (germline): SGHRS, YFSETQ. In nucleotides, the CDR3 is TGCGCCAGCAGCCCAGGACAGGGGAGTGCTGAAGCTATCTTT. Amino acids: CASSPGQGSAEAIF.

The chain combines TRBV5-5 with TRBJ1-4; TRBD1 matches at 10 bases. This CDR3 is 15 amino acids long. CDR1 SGHKS and CDR2 YYEKEE come from the germline V gene (reference sequence). V lost 0 bases and J lost 8; bases outside the gene matches: 4. CDR3 nucleotide sequence: TGTGCCAGCAGCTTGGAGGGGACAGGGGAAGAAAAACTGTTTTTT. Amino acids: CASSLEGTGEEKLFF.

This clonotype was seen a single time. This chain uses TRBV5-1 with TRBJ2-5; TRBD2 aligns across 7 bases. CDR3 length equals 16 residues. CDR1 and CDR2 (germline): SGHRS, YFSETQ. V shed 1 base, J shed 2 bases, and the junction held 8 bases outside the gene matches. This chain's CDR3 is CASSLSGASGQETQYF. The CDR3 coding sequence is TGCGCCAGCAGCTTGTCCGGAGCTAGCGGTCAAGAGACCCAGTACTTC.

In this sample, this clonotype turned up a few times. The chain uses TRBV6-6 and TRBJ1-5, with D unclear. CDR1 and CDR2 from the germline V gene are MNHNY and SVGAGI (reference sequence). CDR3 length: 12 residues. The ends were cut back, 4 bases at V and 9 bases at J, with 10 bases in the middle. For the CDR3, the DNA is TGTGCCAGCAGTTCCCCAGAACGGCCCCAGCATTTT. This encodes CASSSPERPQHF.

This rearrangement joins TRBV5-5 to TRBJ2-3; TRBD2 aligns across 10 bases. V lost 4 bases and J lost 1; bases outside the gene matches: 3. The germline V gene encodes CDR1 SGHKS and CDR2 YYEKEE (reference sequence). This CDR3 contains 15 residues. The CDR3 here is CASSRGTSGTDTQYF. As DNA, the CDR3 is TGTGCCAGCAGCCGCGGGACTAGCGGCACAGATACGCAGTATTTT. The whole variable domain, remainder taken from reference TRBV5-5 and TRBJ2-3, is DAGVTQSPTHLIKTRGQQVTLRCSPISGHKSVSWYQQVLGQGPQFIFQYYEKEERGRGNFPDRFSARQFPNYSSELNVNALLLGDSALYLCASSRGTSGTDTQYFGPGTRLTVL.

About this clonotype itself: The junction does not match germline at one end; this may be a read error. J is TRBJ1-1 and V is TRBV28; possible D gene TRBD1, 5 bases. Germline loops: CDR1 MDHEN, CDR2 SYDVKM. This CDR3 is 11 amino acids long. In nucleotides, the CDR3 is TGCAGCGGGGGAGGGCCCCGAGGTGCTTTCTTT. It is translated as CSGGGPRGAFF.

The V and J genes are TRBV28 and TRBJ1-6, with D perhaps TRBD1 (6 bases). The CDR3 runs to 14 residues. CDR1 is MDHEN and CDR2 is SYDVKM in the germline V gene. Trimming shortened V by 7 bases and J by 8 bases, and 15 bases separated the two germline ends. CDR3 loop: CASTRGQPDSPLHF. DNA for the CDR3: TGTGCCAGCACCCGAGGACAGCCTGATTCACCCCTCCACTTT.

The sample holds a few counts of this clonotype. This rearrangement joins TRBV6-2 or TRBV6-3 to TRBJ2-7, with D perhaps matching TRBD1 or TRBD2 (5 bases each). This CDR3 has 15 residues. The V end lost 5 bases, the J end lost 0 bases, and 14 bases lay between the germline ends. Germline V gene lookup returns CDR1 MNHEY and CDR2 SVGEGT. The CDR3 reads CASSRTGTFSYEQYF. Here the CDR3 DNA reads TGTGCCAGCAGTCGAACCGGGACCTTCTCCTACGAGCAGTACTTC.

This clonotype was seen many times. The chain has TRBV6-2 or TRBV6-3 and TRBJ2-7, with 8 positions matching TRBD1. The CDR3 contains 14 residues. CDR1 and CDR2 (germline): MNHEY, SVGEGT. After removal of 7 bases from V and 0 bases from J, the junction contained 5 bases not matched to a gene. CDR3: CASTWTGSSYEQYF. The CDR3 DNA is TGTGCCAGCACTTGGACAGGGAGCTCCTACGAGCAGTACTTC.

V is TRBV7-3 and J is TRBJ2-7; weak D call: TRBD1 (5 bases). The germline CDR1 and CDR2 sequences are SGHTA and FQGTGA. Trimming shortened V by 1 base and J by 3 bases, and 13 bases separated the two germline ends. This CDR3 comprises 15 residues. The CDR3: CASSLMPGPIYEQYF. CDR3 coding DNA: TGTGCCAGCAGCTTAATGCCAGGGCCTATCTACGAGCAGTACTTC.

As DNA, the CDR3 is TGTGCCAGCAGCTTACCTACTGACAACTCCTACGAGCAGTACTTC. Its translation: CASSLPTDNSYEQYF. V gene TRBV7-9 combines with J gene TRBJ2-7; D is ambiguous. V lost 2 bases, J lost 0 bases, and 11 bases lay in between. Germline V gene data show CDR1 as SEHNR and CDR2 as FQNEAQ (reference sequence). The CDR3 is 15 residues long.

The chain carries TRBV7-6 and TRBJ1-4, with TRBD1 matching 7 bases. The CDR3 length is 12 residues. Germline values: CDR1 SGHVS, CDR2 FNYEAQ. The ends lost 8 bases at V and 5 bases at J; junction bases unmatched: 2. The CDR3 loop is CASGTANEKLFF. The CDR3 bases are TGTGCCAGCGGGACAGCGAATGAAAAACTGTTTTTT.

The chain joins TRBV20-1 to TRBJ2-2; unclear D gene. Trimming shortened V by 7 bases and J by 7 bases, and 10 bases separated the two germline ends. Germline V lookup: CDR1 DFQATT, CDR2 SNEGSKA (reference sequence). The CDR3 length is 11 residues. CDR3 nucleotide sequence: TGCAGTGGTAGGGCCGGCGGGGAGCTGTTTTTT. Translation: CSGRAGGELFF.

This clonotype was found a few times. The V and J genes are TRBV7-2 and TRBJ2-2, with 9 bases aligning to TRBD2. This CDR3 region has 16 residues. Germline loops: CDR1 SGHTA, CDR2 FQGNSA. The J segment lost 1 base and the V segment lost 5 bases, leaving 5 bases of the junction unmatched. CDR3 nucleotides: TGTGCCAGCAGCCCGCGAGCGGGGGGGAACACCGGGGAGCTGTTTTTT. Encoded protein: CASSPRAGGNTGELFF.

This clonotype was detected many times. J is TRBJ2-5 and V is TRBV10-3; D not resolved. V was cut by 0 bases and J by 4 bases, with 6 bases left in between. Germline CDR1 ENHRY, CDR2 SYGVKD. The CDR3 length is 13 residues. DNA for the CDR3: TGTGCCATCAGTGAGTCGGTTAGAGAGACCCAGTACTTC. Protein: CAISESVRETQYF.

This clonotype was counted between two and nine times. DNA of the CDR3: TGCGCCAGCAGCCAGCAATTCCAGGAGGGGGGATCCTACGAGCAGTACTTC. Protein product: CASSQQFQEGGSYEQYF. This rearrangement joins TRBV4-3 to TRBJ2-5; D is tentatively TRBD1 or TRBD2 (6 bases each). The J call is in doubt because the DNA end fits TRBJ2-7 better. This CDR3 is 17 amino acids long. Per the germline V gene, CDR1 is LGHNA and CDR2 is YSLEER.

This clonotype has more than one count but fewer than ten. The conserved phenylalanine or tryptophan is not found at the CDR3 terminus, so this likely reflects a read error. This chain connects TRBV20-1 to TRBJ1-2; TRBD1 agrees at 7 bases. J gave up 4 bases and V 6 bases, and 8 bases lay outside the gene matches. The CDR3 sequence is 13 residues long. Germline CDR1 reads DFQATT; CDR2 reads SNEGSKA (reference sequence). CDR3 DNA sequence: TGCAGTGCGAAACAGGGGAACCTCTATGGCTACACCATC. It encodes CSAKQGNLYGYTI.